This passage covers 9 T cell receptor beta chains from one sample sequenced in a study of cytomegalovirus exposure and HLA in healthy donors. In the PCR, 60 Vbeta and 13 Jbeta primers were used. Sequenced by immunoSEQ multiplex PCR; TCRdb stores in-frame clones only, minus some. In the table there are about 140,000 clones, roughly 86% of which are singletons. The specimen sequenced was PBMCs. The source of these receptors is a woman between 35 and 50 years old in good health and CMV-seronegative.

The chain uses TRBV11-2 and TRBJ2-1; D possibly corresponds to TRBD2 (6 bases). The V gene lost 1 base and the J gene lost 10 bases, with 11 bases spanning the gap. CDR3 size: 13 residues. Germline V CDR1 and CDR2: SGHAT, FQNNGV. The CDR3 sequence is CASSLADGLEQFF. The CDR3, as DNA: TGTGCCAGCAGCTTAGCCGATGGACTAGAGCAGTTCTTC. Using reference TRBV11-2 and TRBJ2-1 for the parts outside the CDR3, the full variable domain is EAGVAQSPRYKIIEKRQSVAFWCNPISGHATLYWYQQILGQGPKLLIQFQNNGVVDDSQLPKDRFSAERLKGVDSTLKIQPAKLEDSAVYLCASSLADGLEQFFGPGTRLTVL.

Turning to this clone: The sample holds other DNA sequences that translate to the same CDR3. The chain recombines TRBV5-6 with TRBJ2-3; no reliable D call. The CDR3 consists of 13 residues. Germline assignment: CDR1 SGHDT and CDR2 YYEEEE. Trimming removed 1 base from V and 1 base from J, with 4 bases in between. As DNA, the CDR3 is TGTGCCAGCAGCTTGACAGGCACAGATACGCAGTATTTT. Translation gives CASSLTGTDTQYF.

The CDR3 loop reads CASSPRQGSGNTIYF. The DNA for the CDR3 is TGTGCCAGCAGCCCTAGACAGGGCTCTGGAAACACCATATATTTT. The V gene is TRBV9, the J gene TRBJ1-3, with 7 positions matching TRBD1. The germline gives CDR1 SGDLS, CDR2 YYNGEE. Trimming cost V 4 bases and J 0 bases; bases outside gene matches: 4. The CDR3 extends over 15 amino acids.

The chain links TRBV15 to TRBJ2-5, with D possibly TRBD1 on 6 matching bases. With 3 bases removed from V and 4 bases from J, the gap between germline ends came to 12 bases. The CDR3 is made up of 14 amino acids. Germline V gives CDR1 LNHNV, CDR2 YYDKDF (reference sequence). CDR3: CATSRRTGIETQYF. CDR3 DNA: TGTGCCACCAGCAGGAGAACAGGGATAGAGACCCAGTACTTC. The whole variable domain, remainder taken from reference TRBV15 and TRBJ2-5, is DAMVIQNPRYQVTQFGKPVTLSCSQTLNHNVMYWYQQKSSQAPKLLFHYYDKDFNNEADTPDNFQSRRPNTSFCFLDIRSPGLGDTAMYLCATSRRTGIETQYFGPGTRLLVL.

On this clone: The sample holds other DNA sequences that translate to the same CDR3. This sequence joins TRBV19 and TRBJ2-1; the match to TRBD2 covers 8 bases. Unmatched junction bases numbered 0, after V lost 2 bases and J lost 0 bases. The germline CDR1 and CDR2 sequences are LNHDA and SQIVND (reference sequence). The CDR3 has 15 amino acids. The DNA for the CDR3 is TGTGCCAGTAGTATAAGCGGGAGCTCCTACAATGAGCAGTTCTTC. This encodes CASSISGSSYNEQFF. Full variable domain (remainder filled in from reference TRBV19 and TRBJ2-1): DGGITQSPKYLFRKEGQNVTLSCEQNLNHDAMYWYRQDPGQGLRLIYYSQIVNDFQKGDIAEGYSVSREKKESFPLTVTSAQKNPTAFYLCASSISGSSYNEQFFGPGTRLTVL.

This chain uses TRBV19 with TRBJ1-2, with unresolved D. The CDR3 runs 13 residues. The germline V and J ends were trimmed by 3 bases and 4 bases, with 9 bases remaining between them. Germline V CDR1 and CDR2: LNHDA, SQIVND (reference sequence). For the CDR3, the DNA is TGTGCCAGTAGTATGTCCTCGGTCTATGGCTACACCTTC. Translating gives CASSMSSVYGYTF. The variable domain in full, with the rest retrieved from reference TRBV19 and TRBJ1-2, is DGGITQSPKYLFRKEGQNVTLSCEQNLNHDAMYWYRQDPGQGLRLIYYSQIVNDFQKGDIAEGYSVSREKKESFPLTVTSAQKNPTAFYLCASSMSSVYGYTFGSGTRLTVV.

With regard to this clone: A read error may account for a junction end that differs from germline. The rearrangement uses TRBV7-9 and TRBJ2-5; the D is unclear. Germline V lookup: CDR1 SEHNR, CDR2 FQNEAQ (reference sequence). CDR3 length equals 12 residues. The CDR3 loop is CSSSLARETQYF. As DNA, the CDR3 is TGTTCCAGCAGCTTAGCTAGAGAGACCCAGTACTTC.

The J gene is TRBJ1-2, the V gene TRBV25-1, with TRBD1 identical over 8 bases. The CDR3 runs 13 residues. The germline CDR1 and CDR2 sequences are MGHDK and SYGVNS. V was pared by 6 bases and J by 3 bases, with 3 bases of the junction left unmatched. Here the CDR3 DNA reads TGTGCCAGCAGCAGGGGGCGCGACTATGGCTACACCTTC. Translation gives CASSRGRDYGYTF.

V and J are TRBV6-5 and TRBJ2-5, with 8 bases that match TRBD2. The CDR3 consists of 14 residues. Germline V gene lookup returns CDR1 MNHEY and CDR2 SVGAGI. V shed 0 bases and J 7 bases; nucleotides not matched to a gene: 4. CDR3 sequence (DNA): TGTGCCAGCAGTTACTCGAGGGCGGGGGGGACCCAGTACTTC. Protein sequence: CASSYSRAGGTQYF.